These 21 T cell receptor beta chains were all obtained from the same sample, sequenced in a study of cytomegalovirus exposure and HLA in healthy donors. Primers included in the PCR were 60 Vbeta and 13 Jbeta primers. TCRdb's table, derived via immunoSEQ multiplex PCR, lists solely in-frame clones and lacks some. The sample contains a few hundred thousand clones, 60% to 80% of which appear only once. Input material: PBMCs. These receptors were taken from a man between 18 and 35 years old in good health and CMV-seronegative.

V is TRBV7-9 and J is TRBJ2-2, with D unclear. CDR1 and CDR2 (germline): SEHNR, FQNEAQ (reference sequence). V lost 1 base and J 0 bases, leaving 9 bases between the germline ends. The CDR3 contains 16 residues. The CDR3 coding sequence is TGTGCCAGCAGCTTAGGCGGCGGAGCGAACACCGGGGAGCTGTTTTTT. Its protein is CASSLGGGANTGELFF.

The chain is built from TRBV27 and TRBJ2-3; D unresolved. V was pared by 3 bases and J by 2 bases, with 6 bases between. The CDR3 spans 13 residues. In germline, CDR1 is MNHEY, CDR2 SMNVEV (reference sequence). DNA for the CDR3: TGTGCCAGCAGTTTTACGGTCACAGATACGCAGTATTTT. It specifies CASSFTVTDTQYF.

This chain links TRBV5-1 with TRBJ2-1, with 14 bases aligning to TRBD2. This CDR3 is built from 17 residues. V was pared by 4 bases and J by 0 bases, with 3 bases of the junction left unmatched. Germline V gene lookup returns CDR1 SGHRS and CDR2 YFSETQ. DNA for the CDR3: TGCGCCAGCAGCCGAGGGACTAGCGGGAGCTCCTACAATGAGCAGTTCTTC. Residues: CASSRGTSGSSYNEQFF.

The gene calls are TRBV5-4 and TRBJ2-3; no clear D. Germline CDR1 is SGHNT and CDR2 is YYREEE (reference sequence). The V and J ends lost 4 bases and 3 bases respectively, with 15 bases between them. The CDR3 runs 15 residues. The CDR3 is CASSTGVAQTDTQYF. The CDR3 DNA reads TGTGCCAGCAGCACGGGTGTGGCCCAGACAGATACGCAGTATTTT. The complete variable domain, with remaining parts taken from reference TRBV5-4 and TRBJ2-3, reads ETGVTQSPTHLIKTRGQQVTLRCSSQSGHNTVSWYQQALGQGPQFIFQYYREEENGRGNFPPRFSGLQFPNYSSELNVNALELDDSALYLCASSTGVAQTDTQYFGPGTRLTVL.

This clone appeared a few times. This chain uses TRBV15 with TRBJ2-1; D might be TRBD2 (5 bases). V was pared by 8 bases and J by 0 bases, with 14 bases between. The CDR3 runs 15 residues. The germline V gene encodes CDR1 LNHNV and CDR2 YYDKDF (reference sequence). CDR3 in DNA: TGTGCCACCGCCGGCGAGGGAAGCTCCTACAATGAGCAGTTCTTC. This translates into CATAGEGSSYNEQFF.

V is TRBV30 and J is TRBJ2-7; tentatively, D is TRBD2 (6 bases). Trimming left V 0 bases short and J 4 bases short, with 16 bases between. The CDR3 runs 15 residues. CDR1 and CDR2 from the germline V gene are GTSNPN and SVGIG (reference sequence). CDR3 loop: CAWSVRPGAGYEQYF. CDR3 DNA sequence: TGTGCCTGGAGTGTACGGCCCGGAGCGGGTTACGAGCAGTACTTC.

The rearrangement uses TRBV5-1 and TRBJ1-5; D gene ambiguous. CDR3 length: 14 amino acids. V lost 4 bases and J lost 5, with 13 bases in between. Germline values: CDR1 SGHRS, CDR2 YFSETQ. In nucleotides, the CDR3 is TGCGCCAGCAGCAAATGGAGCGGGGATCAGCCCCAGCATTTT. Protein: CASSKWSGDQPQHF.

This chain connects TRBV19 to TRBJ1-2, with D possibly being TRBD1 (6 bases). Germline CDR1 is LNHDA and CDR2 is SQIVND (reference sequence). Between the trimmed V and J ends, which lost 3 bases and 0 bases, there was a span of 11 bases. The CDR3 covers 15 residues. CDR3 DNA: TGTGCCAGTAGTATTACAGGGTCTACTAACTATGGCTACACCTTC. Amino acid sequence: CASSITGSTNYGYTF. The full variable domain, completed using reference TRBV19 and TRBJ1-2, is DGGITQSPKYLFRKEGQNVTLSCEQNLNHDAMYWYRQDPGQGLRLIYYSQIVNDFQKGDIAEGYSVSREKKESFPLTVTSAQKNPTAFYLCASSITGSTNYGYTFGSGTRLTVV.

This chain uses TRBV28 with TRBJ1-5; 11 bases fit TRBD1. The CDR3 is made up of 15 amino acids. Germline V gene data show CDR1 as MDHEN and CDR2 as SYDVKM. J lost 6 bases, V lost 3 bases, and 4 bases had no gene match. The CDR3 protein is CASSFGQGAGQPQHF. In nucleotides, the CDR3 is TGTGCCAGCAGTTTCGGACAGGGGGCCGGTCAGCCCCAGCATTTT.

Written as DNA, the CDR3 is TGTGCCAGCAGTCTCGGGACTAGCGGGAACTACGAGCAGTACTTC. This codes for CASSLGTSGNYEQYF. The V call is TRBV27, the J call TRBJ2-5, with 13 bases lining up with TRBD2. The end of the DNA aligns better with TRBJ2-7, so the J call may be wrong. This CDR3 region has 15 residues. Germline V gene sequence: CDR1 MNHEY, CDR2 SMNVEV (reference sequence).

The chain joins TRBV30 to TRBJ1-2, with a tentative D call TRBD1 (6 bases). Trimming removed 1 base from V and 7 bases from J, with 7 bases in between. There are 11 residues in the CDR3. Germline-derived CDR1 and CDR2 are GTSNPN and SVGIG (reference sequence). CDR3 amino acids: CAWSDRVGYTF. The CDR3 DNA reads as TGTGCCTGGAGTGACAGGGTTGGCTACACCTTC.

Regarding this clone: The junction departs from the called germline gene at one end, perhaps through a read error. The gene calls are TRBV7-9 and TRBJ1-6; TRBD1 agrees at 7 bases. CDR3 length equals 17 residues. Germline V gene data show CDR1 as SEHNR and CDR2 as FQNEAQ (reference sequence). The CDR3 sequence is CSSSLAGDSSYNSPLHF. The CDR3 DNA reads TGTTCCAGCAGCTTAGCGGGGGACAGCTCCTATAATTCACCCCTCCACTTT.

The chain is built from TRBV25-1 and TRBJ2-7; 7 bases align to TRBD2. CDR1 is MGHDK and CDR2 is SYGVNS in the germline V gene. This CDR3 is 16 amino acids long. Trimming took 4 bases from V and 3 from J; bases not matched to a gene: 12. CDR3 in amino acids: CASSATRREPLYEQYF. CDR3 bases: TGTGCCAGCAGTGCAACACGGCGGGAGCCACTCTACGAGCAGTACTTC.

The chain joins TRBV7-9 to TRBJ1-1, with D tentatively TRBD1 (6 bases). The CDR3 length is 17 residues. V was cut by 4 bases and J by 8 bases, with 26 bases left in between. CDR1 is SEHNR and CDR2 is FQNEAQ in the germline V gene (reference sequence). CDR3 in amino acids: CASSSSTGKLLLSEAFF. The CDR3 coding sequence is TGTGCCAGCAGCTCAAGCACAGGGAAACTACTGCTATCCGAAGCTTTCTTT.

This clone was seen just once. This chain links TRBV9 with TRBJ2-3, with 13 bases matching TRBD2. Looked up from germline, CDR1 is SGDLS and CDR2 is YYNGEE. The CDR3 consists of 16 residues. V lost 3 bases to trimming and J lost 4 bases; unmatched junction nucleotides: 5. This CDR3 is CASSGTSGGGADTQYF. The CDR3 nucleotides read TGTGCCAGCAGCGGGACTAGCGGGGGAGGTGCAGATACGCAGTATTTT. The whole variable domain, remainder taken from reference TRBV9 and TRBJ2-3, is DSGVTQTPKHLITATGQRVTLRCSPRSGDLSVYWYQQSLDQGLQFLIQYYNGEERAKGNILERFSAQQFPDLHSELNLSSLELGDSALYFCASSGTSGGGADTQYFGPGTRLTVL.

This rearrangement joins TRBV30 to TRBJ1-1, with a weak D call TRBD1 (5 bases). The CDR3 sequence is 13 residues long. Germline-derived CDR1 and CDR2 are GTSNPN and SVGIG (reference sequence). Trimming removed 0 bases at V and 4 bases at J, with 9 bases between. CDR3 in amino acids: CAWSVRGITEAFF. The CDR3 DNA is TGTGCCTGGAGTGTAAGGGGAATCACTGAAGCTTTCTTT.

This clone showed up just once. The V call is TRBV15, the J call TRBJ2-1, with TRBD2 matching over 8 bases. With V trimmed by 5 bases and J by 7 bases, 7 bases remained unmatched. Germline V gene sequence: CDR1 LNHNV, CDR2 YYDKDF (reference sequence). The CDR3 consists of 14 residues. The CDR3 DNA reads TGTGCCACCAGCTCCGGGACTAGGCGTAATGAGCAGTTCTTC. Encoded protein: CATSSGTRRNEQFF. Full variable domain (missing parts from reference TRBV15 and TRBJ2-1): DAMVIQNPRYQVTQFGKPVTLSCSQTLNHNVMYWYQQKSSQAPKLLFHYYDKDFNNEADTPDNFQSRRPNTSFCFLDIRSPGLGDTAMYLCATSSGTRRNEQFFGPGTRLTVL.

The chain recombines TRBV9 with TRBJ2-2; no clear D gene. CDR1 and CDR2 from the germline V gene are SGDLS and YYNGEE. Trimming stripped 5 bases from V and 9 bases from J, with 11 bases between. This CDR3 is 12 amino acids long. CDR3 sequence: CASSSSMRELFF. The CDR3, as DNA: TGTGCCAGCAGTTCCAGTATGAGGGAGCTGTTTTTT.

The chain links TRBV30 to TRBJ1-5, with 7 bases matching TRBD1. The V and J ends lost 5 bases and 4 bases, in that order; junction bases with no gene match: 5. This CDR3 is 13 amino acids long. Germline V CDR1 and CDR2: GTSNPN, SVGIG (reference sequence). The CDR3 reads CAWATGENQPQHF. Here the CDR3 DNA reads TGTGCCTGGGCTACAGGGGAGAATCAGCCCCAGCATTTT. Supplemented by reference TRBV30 and TRBJ1-5, the full variable domain reads SQTIHQWPATLVQPVGSPLSLECTVEGTSNPNLYWYRQAAGRGLQLLFYSVGIGQISSEVPQNLSASRPQDRQFILSSKKLLLSDSGFYLCAWATGENQPQHFGDGTRLSIL.

The J gene is TRBJ1-2, the V gene TRBV19; TRBD1 agrees at 9 bases. Trimming at V came to 6 bases and at J to 5 bases, leaving 4 bases not matched to a gene. Germline V CDR1 and CDR2: LNHDA, SQIVND (reference sequence). This CDR3 contains 13 residues. This CDR3 is CASRKGQGYGYTF. CDR3 bases: TGTGCCAGTAGAAAGGGACAGGGTTATGGCTACACCTTC.

The chain recombines TRBV6-1 with TRBJ1-5; a possible D gene is TRBD1 (5 bases). Germline lookup yields CDR1 MNHNS and CDR2 SASEGT. The CDR3 contains 14 residues. Between the trimmed V and J ends, which lost 6 bases and 5 bases, there was a span of 14 bases. CDR3 residues: CASSDSLGDQPQHF. DNA for the CDR3: TGTGCCAGCAGCGACAGCCTGGGCGATCAGCCCCAGCATTTT.